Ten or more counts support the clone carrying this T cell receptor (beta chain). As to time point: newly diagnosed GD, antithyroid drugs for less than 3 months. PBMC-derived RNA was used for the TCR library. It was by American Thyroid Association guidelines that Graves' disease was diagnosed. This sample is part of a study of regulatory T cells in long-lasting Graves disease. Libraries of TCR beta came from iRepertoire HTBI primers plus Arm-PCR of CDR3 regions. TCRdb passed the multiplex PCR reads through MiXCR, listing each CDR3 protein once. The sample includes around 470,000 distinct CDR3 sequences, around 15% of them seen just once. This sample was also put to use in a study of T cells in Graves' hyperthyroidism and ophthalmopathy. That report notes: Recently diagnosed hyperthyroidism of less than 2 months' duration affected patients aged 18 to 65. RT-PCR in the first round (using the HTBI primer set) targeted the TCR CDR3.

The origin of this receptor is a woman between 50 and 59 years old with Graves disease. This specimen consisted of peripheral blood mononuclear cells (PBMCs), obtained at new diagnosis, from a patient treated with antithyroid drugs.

In DNA, the CDR3 is TGTGCCAGCAGCTTGGGCGGGACACGCACAGATACGCAGTATTTT. Its protein is CASSLGGTRTDTQYF. The J gene is TRBJ2-3, the V gene TRBV7-3; D tentatively fits TRBD1 or TRBD2 (6 bases each). The CDR3 spans 15 residues. V lost 3 bases to trimming and J lost 1 base, with 11 bases between them. The germline V gene encodes CDR1 SGHTA and CDR2 FQGTGA.